Listed below are T cell receptor beta chains from one sample, sequenced in a study of T cells in Graves' hyperthyroidism and ophthalmopathy. TCRdb ran MiXCR on the multiplex PCR reads and lists one entry per CDR3 protein. The profile shows approximately 620,000 distinct CDR3 sequences, 11% to 15% of them singletons. Input material: blood. The receptors were gathered from a woman aged 30 to 39 with Graves' hyperthyroidism that later progressed to Graves' ophthalmopathy. CDR3s include the opening cysteine and the closing phenylalanine or tryptophan. A D gene is named only where the DNA matches it firmly. Not all rows give a size; the values are once, few, many and, for expanded clones, a class.

DNA,CDR3,size,D,V,J
TGTGCCAGCAGTTGGAGGGGGGAGAGGACAGATACGCAGTATTTT,CASSWRGERTDTQYF,-,-,TRBV28,TRBJ2-3
TGCGCCAGCAGCATAGAATGGACAGGCGGTGACGAGCAGTACTTC,CASSIEWTGGDEQYF,-,TRBD1,TRBV5-1,TRBJ2-7
TGTGCCAGCAGGCACGGTCGGGGGGGGCTGGCCAAAAACATTCAGTACTTC,CASRHGRGGLAKNIQYF,-,TRBD2,TRBV12-3/TRBV12-4,TRBJ2-4
TGTGCCAGTAGTATAGTTACGGGTGGTGAGCAGTTCTTC,CASSIVTGGEQFF,few,-,TRBV19,TRBJ2-1
TGTGCCAGCAGTGAAAGAGAAGAGACCCAGTACTTC,CASSEREETQYF,few,-,TRBV25-1,TRBJ2-5
TGTGCCAGTGGACAGGGAGAGGGCTACACCTTC,CASGQGEGYTF,-,TRBD1,TRBV27,TRBJ1-2
TGTGCCAGTAGTATTAGGCAGGCCCTTAATCAGCCCCAGCATTTT,CASSIRQALNQPQHF,many,-,TRBV19,TRBJ1-5
TGTGCCTGGAGTGTATTGGGGTCCAGGTCACAGTTCTTC,CAWSVLGSRSQFF,-,-,TRBV30,TRBJ2-1
TGTGCCAGCAGGGCAGTTAGCGGGAGTGTAAACGAGCAGTACTTC,CASRAVSGSVNEQYF,many,TRBD2,TRBV28,TRBJ2-7
TGTGCCACCAGGCCGTGGGCCACTGAAGCTTTCTTT,CATRPWATEAFF,many,-,TRBV24-1,TRBJ1-1
TGTGCCAGCAACCAGGGGCGGGTTCCCTACGAGCAGTACTTC,CASNQGRVPYEQYF,many,-,TRBV28,TRBJ2-7
TGTGCCAGCAGCTCCGGACAGGTTGCTCAGCCCCAGCATTTT,CASSSGQVAQPQHF,few,TRBD1,TRBV7-9,TRBJ1-5
TGTGCCAGCAGCTTAGTAATTGGGGGGGTTGTGAACACTGAAGCTTTCTTT,CASSLVIGGVVNTEAFF,few,-,TRBV7-2,TRBJ1-1
TGTGCCACCTTTAGCGGCTACGAGCAGTACTTC,CATFSGYEQYF,-,-,TRBV6-1,TRBJ2-7
TGTGCCAGTACGGGGGGCAGCTCCTACAATGAGCAGTTCTTC,CASTGGSSYNEQFF,few,-,TRBV19,TRBJ2-1
TGTGCCTGGAGTAAACTAGCGGTATTCGATACGCAGTATTTT,CAWSKLAVFDTQYF,many,TRBD2,TRBV30,TRBJ2-3
TGTGCCAGCAGCTTAATTAGCGGAGGATATTACAATGAGCAGTTCTTC,CASSLISGGYYNEQFF,many,-,TRBV11-2,TRBJ2-1
TGTGCCAGCAGCTCGTGGGACGGTGAACCTCAGGGTGGGGCCGGGGAGCTGTTTTTT,CASSSWDGEPQGGAGELFF,-,-,TRBV7-9,TRBJ2-2
TGTGCCACCCGACCAGTACTCGGGGCCAGAGATACGCAGTATTTT,CATRPVLGARDTQYF,-,-,TRBV19,TRBJ2-3
TGTGCCAGCAGCCGGACAGGGGTACTCACCGGGGAGCTGTTTTTT,CASSRTGVLTGELFF,-,TRBD1,TRBV25-1,TRBJ2-2
TGTGCCAGCAGCTTGGATGCAGGGCTCCCCTATGGCTACACCTTC,CASSLDAGLPYGYTF,-,-,TRBV5-6,TRBJ1-2
TGTGCCTGGAACCGGCAGGGACTGGTGAGCTACACCTTC,CAWNRQGLVSYTF,many,-,TRBV30,TRBJ1-2
TGTGCCAGCAGCCTAGAGGGGGGATGGAACTATGGCTACACCTTC,CASSLEGGWNYGYTF,many,-,TRBV12-3/TRBV12-4,TRBJ1-2
TGCAGTGCTATTCTATACGGAGCGGGAGAGAGGGGCCCCTACGAGCAGTACTTC,CSAILYGAGERGPYEQYF,-,TRBD2,TRBV20-1,TRBJ2-7
TGTGCCAGCAGCTATACCGGGACAGGGGTTACCTACGAGCAGTACTTC,CASSYTGTGVTYEQYF,many,TRBD1,TRBV11-3,TRBJ2-7
TGTGCCAGCAGTTTACAGGGGGGACTAGACTACAATGAGCAGTTCTTC,CASSLQGGLDYNEQFF,-,-,TRBV12-3/TRBV12-4,TRBJ2-1
TGTGCCAGCAGCCGGACTAGCGGAGACAATGAGCAGTTCTTC,CASSRTSGDNEQFF,many,TRBD2,TRBV3-1,TRBJ2-1
TGTGCCAGCAGCTTTCCAGCGGGGCACACCGGGGAGCTGTTTTTT,CASSFPAGHTGELFF,-,TRBD2,TRBV5-6,TRBJ2-2
TGTGCCAGCAGCCACCAAGGCGGGAGTGTGTACAACACCGGGGAGCTGTTTTTT,CASSHQGGSVYNTGELFF,-,TRBD2,TRBV7-2,TRBJ2-2
TGTGCCAGCAGCCCCGCGTCCGGACACTACAACTATGGCTACACCTTC,CASSPASGHYNYGYTF,many,-,TRBV7-2,TRBJ1-2
TGTGCCAGCGGCCTCGTCAATGGCTATGGCTACACCTTC,CASGLVNGYGYTF,many,-,TRBV3-1,TRBJ1-2
TGTGCCAGCAGCCTTCAGGGTACTGGCTACACCTTC,CASSLQGTGYTF,many,-,TRBV2,TRBJ1-2
TGCAGCGTCCGGACAGGGAACACCATATATTTT,CSVRTGNTIYF,many,TRBD1,TRBV29-1,TRBJ1-3
TGTGCCTGGAGTGCCCAGGGTTATGAGCAGTTCTTC,CAWSAQGYEQFF,few,-,TRBV30,TRBJ2-1
TGTGCCAGCAGCTTAGGGTCGTCACAGGGGGCATATGGCTACACCTTC,CASSLGSSQGAYGYTF,-,TRBD1,TRBV11-1,TRBJ1-2
TGTGCTAGTGGTTCCGGGACTAGCGGGTACCGGGAGTACTTC,CASGSGTSGYREYF,few,TRBD2,TRBV12-5,TRBJ2-5
TGTGCCAGTACCCCCCCGGCTTTAAGGGAGCTGTTTTTT,CASTPPALRELFF,many,-,TRBV19,TRBJ2-2
TGTGCCAGTAGTATTCGGGTCGGAACTGAAGCTTTCTTT,CASSIRVGTEAFF,-,-,TRBV19,TRBJ1-1
TGTGCCAGCAGCCTGAAGAGCAGGGAGGTCGGGGAGCTGTTTTTT,CASSLKSREVGELFF,many,-,TRBV6-1,TRBJ2-2
TGTGCCAGCAGTCGGGGGCGTTGGGCTGAAGCTTTCTTT,CASSRGRWAEAFF,-,-,TRBV14,TRBJ1-1
TGTGCCACCTCCGTTGGGGACAGAAATTCACCCCTCCACTTT,CATSVGDRNSPLHF,many,TRBD1,TRBV12-3/TRBV12-4,TRBJ1-6
TGCAGTGCTACTGACAGGGGGGATGAGCAGTTCTTC,CSATDRGDEQFF,-,TRBD1,TRBV20-1,TRBJ2-1
TGCGCCAGCAGCCAAGACAGAACTAGCGCCGCCGGTCTCGAGCAGTACTTC,CASSQDRTSAAGLEQYF,few,TRBD2,TRBV4-1,TRBJ2-7
TGTGCCAGCAGTTATCGAGGGGGTTACGAGCAGTACTTC,CASSYRGGYEQYF,many,-,TRBV6-5,TRBJ2-7
TGTGCCAGCTCCTTAACAGCCGCCACAGATACGCAGTATTTT,CASSLTAATDTQYF,many,-,TRBV7-9,TRBJ2-3
TGTGCCACCGCAGGGTATCCTGGAGACACCATATATTTT,CATAGYPGDTIYF,many,-,TRBV15,TRBJ1-3